This is a list of T cell receptor beta chains from one sample in a study of blood T cells in healthy people across ages. A single record per CDR3 protein comes from TCRdb applying MiXCR to the 5' RACE reads. The sample carries more than 650,000 distinct CDR3 sequences, 22% recorded once. Sequenced sample: blood. The source is a man in his 70s in good health. CDR3s include the opening cysteine and the closing phenylalanine or tryptophan. The D gene is left open where the match is weak. A row's size may be missing; if present it is once, few, many or a size class.

cdr3_aa	cdr3_nt	v_call	j_call	d_call	clone_size
CASSYSAQGHEQYF	TGTGCCAGCAGTTACTCCGCCCAGGGACACGAGCAGTACTTC	TRBV6-2/TRBV6-3	TRBJ2-7	-	-
CASSELGAGPTEAFF	TGTGCCAGCAGTGAATTAGGCGCCGGGCCCACTGAAGCTTTCTTT	TRBV25-1	TRBJ1-1	-	-
CSARGLGGSSYNEQFF	TGCAGTGCTAGAGGACTAGGAGGGAGCTCCTACAATGAGCAGTTCTTC	TRBV20-1	TRBJ2-1	-	-
CASSLSGGGTNEKLFF	TGTGCCAGCAGCTTGTCCGGGGGCGGCACTAATGAAAAACTGTTTTTT	TRBV5-5	TRBJ1-4	-	few
CSATQTLNYGYTF	TGCAGTGCTACCCAGACGCTGAACTATGGCTACACCTTC	TRBV20-1	TRBJ1-2	-	-
CASSRDSVIDTQYF	TGTGCCAGCAGCCGGGACAGTGTTATAGATACGCAGTATTTT	TRBV12-3/TRBV12-4	TRBJ2-3	TRBD1	-
CAWSSGTATDTQYF	TGTGCCTGGAGTTCAGGGACGGCCACAGATACGCAGTATTTT	TRBV30	TRBJ2-3	-	few
CAISESNYGAYEQYF	TGTGCCATCAGTGAGTCGAATTACGGGGCCTACGAGCAGTACTTC	TRBV10-3	TRBJ2-7	-	many
CASSSQGPGQPQHF	TGTGCCAGCAGTTCACAGGGACCAGGGCAGCCCCAGCATTTT	TRBV12-3/TRBV12-4	TRBJ1-5	-	few
CSVGGYWNTEAFF	TGCAGCGTTGGAGGGTACTGGAACACTGAAGCTTTCTTT	TRBV29-1	TRBJ1-1	-	-
CASSPRTEAFF	TGTGCCAGCAGCCCTAGGACTGAAGCTTTCTTT	TRBV12-3/TRBV12-4	TRBJ1-1	-	few
CASAGGITNEQFF	TGTGCCTCAGCCGGGGGCATTACCAATGAGCAGTTCTTC	TRBV9	TRBJ2-1	-	few
CSVDRVNEAFF	TGCAGCGTTGATAGGGTAAATGAAGCTTTCTTT	TRBV29-1	TRBJ1-1	-	-
CSVGFWEETQYF	TGCAGCGTTGGGTTTTGGGAAGAGACCCAGTACTTC	TRBV29-1	TRBJ2-5	-	-
CASSFAGLDEKLFF	TGTGCCAGCAGTTTTGCAGGGTTGGACGAAAAACTGTTTTTT	TRBV28	TRBJ1-4	-	once
CASSLGLRTQPEKLFF	TGCGCCAGCAGCTTGGGATTAAGGACACAACCTGAAAAACTGTTTTTT	TRBV5-1	TRBJ1-4	-	few
CASRYRDRDPYEQYF	TGTGCCAGCAGGTACCGGGACAGGGACCCCTACGAGCAGTACTTC	TRBV7-9	TRBJ2-7	TRBD1	once
CATSRDYRTSGYEQYF	TGTGCCACCAGCAGAGATTACAGGACTAGCGGCTACGAGCAGTACTTC	TRBV15	TRBJ2-7	TRBD2	-
CASSKGRVTNEKLFF	TGTGCCAGCAGCAAAGGAAGGGTAACTAATGAAAAACTGTTTTTT	TRBV12-3/TRBV12-4	TRBJ1-4	-	-
CASSLERHTQYF	TGTGCCAGCAGTTTGGAAAGACATACGCAGTATTTT	TRBV28	TRBJ2-3	-	-
CSVGVTDTRYF	TGCAGCGTTGGGGTCACAGACACGCGGTATTTT	TRBV29-1	TRBJ2-3	-	-
CASSQETRAYEQYF	TGTGCCAGCAGCCAAGAAACTCGGGCCTACGAGCAGTACTTC	TRBV14	TRBJ2-7	-	few
CASSLVTPEHFF	TGTGCCAGCAGCTTAGTTACCCCTGAGCATTTCTTC	TRBV7-2	TRBJ2-1	-	many
CSARAGQGYGNTIYF	TGCAGTGCTAGAGCTGGACAGGGGTACGGAAACACCATATATTTT	TRBV20-1	TRBJ1-3	TRBD1	few
CSASSAREQFF	TGCAGTGCTAGTTCGGCACGCGAGCAGTTCTTC	TRBV20-1	TRBJ2-1	-	few
CASSLDLAGGETQYF	TGTGCCAGCAGCTTAGATCTAGCGGGGGGAGAGACCCAGTACTTC	TRBV11-2	TRBJ2-5	TRBD2	few
CASSLLGAGNTIYF	TGTGCCAGCAGCTTATTGGGAGCTGGAAACACCATATATTTT	TRBV7-9	TRBJ1-3	-	-
CASSLHGTGYTDTQYF	TGTGCCAGCAGTTTACATGGGACAGGGTACACAGATACGCAGTATTTT	TRBV12-3/TRBV12-4	TRBJ2-3	TRBD1	few
CASSFGGEVSADTEYF	TGTGCCAGCAGTTTCGGGGGGGAGGTTAGCGCAGATACGGAGTATTTT	TRBV12-3/TRBV12-4	TRBJ2-3	TRBD2	-
CASSMGHTNTGELFF	TGCGCCAGCAGCATGGGACACACGAACACCGGGGAGCTGTTTTTT	TRBV5-1	TRBJ2-2	-	few
CASSEREAGGTDTQYF	TGTGCCAGCAGTGAGAGAGAAGCGGGGGGCACAGATACGCAGTATTTT	TRBV6-4	TRBJ2-3	TRBD2	few
CASRPGTMNNATNEKLFF	TGTGCCAGCAGACCCGGGACAATGAATAATGCAACTAATGAAAAACTGTTTTTT	TRBV6-8	TRBJ1-4	-	few
CASSATVSSYEQYF	TGTGCCAGCAGCGCCACGGTTAGCTCCTACGAGCAGTACTTC	TRBV7-9	TRBJ2-7	-	-
CASSLRQINQAFF	TGTGCCAGCAGTTTAAGGCAGATCAACCAAGCTTTCTTT	TRBV12-3/TRBV12-4	TRBJ1-1	-	few
CASRSGGVIYEQFF	TGCGCCAGCAGGAGCGGGGGGGTCATCTATGAGCAGTTCTTC	TRBV5-1	TRBJ2-1	TRBD2	-
CASSQGSVEDTEAFF	TGTGCCAGCAGCCAAGGATCGGTGGAGGACACTGAAGCTTTCTTT	TRBV14	TRBJ1-1	-	few
CASSNGQGASSSYQETQYF	TGTGCCAGCAGCAACGGACAGGGGGCGTCGTCATCGTACCAAGAGACCCAGTACTTC	TRBV6-2/TRBV6-3	TRBJ2-5	TRBD1	few
CASRQGGQNEQFF	TGTGCCAGCAGACAGGGGGGGCAGAATGAGCAGTTCTTC	TRBV12-3/TRBV12-4	TRBJ2-1	-	-
CASSLRSRDLGSYNEQFF	TGTGCCAGCAGCCTACGATCCCGGGACCTGGGATCCTACAATGAGCAGTTCTTC	TRBV7-9	TRBJ2-1	-	-
CAISLGQSEAFF	TGTGCCATCAGCCTCGGACAGTCTGAAGCTTTCTTT	TRBV10-3	TRBJ1-1	-	few
CASSQDRAGYGVYGYTF	TGCGCCAGCAGCCAAGATAGGGCGGGCTACGGGGTCTATGGCTACACCTTC	TRBV4-1	TRBJ1-2	-	many
CASSTGVIDQYF	TGTGCCAGCAGTACGGGCGTCATTGACCAGTACTTC	TRBV2	TRBJ2-5	-	-
CASSLDWVTPIRGYTF	TGTGCCAGCAGCTTAGATTGGGTGACTCCTATCAGGGGCTACACCTTC	TRBV11-2	TRBJ1-2	-	few
CSARPTGFQETQYF	TGCAGTGCTAGACCGACAGGGTTCCAAGAGACCCAGTACTTC	TRBV20-1	TRBJ2-5	TRBD1	-
CASSKGQGARTEAFF	TGTGCCAGCAGCAAGGGACAGGGGGCGCGAACTGAAGCTTTCTTT	TRBV11-2	TRBJ1-1	TRBD1	-
CSVEGPARGVGSYNEQFF	TGCAGCGTTGAAGGCCCCGCGAGGGGGGTGGGGTCCTACAATGAGCAGTTCTTC	TRBV29-1	TRBJ2-1	-	few
CSARTGSSSYNEQFF	TGCAGTGCTAGAACCGGGAGCAGCTCCTACAATGAGCAGTTCTTC	TRBV20-1	TRBJ2-1	-	-
CATSATGGQAFF	TGTGCCACCAGTGCCACAGGGGGCCAAGCTTTCTTT	TRBV24-1	TRBJ1-1	TRBD1	-
CASSLGTGFILTDTQYF	TGTGCCAGCAGTTTAGGGACAGGGTTTATTCTCACAGATACGCAGTATTTT	TRBV27	TRBJ2-3	TRBD1	-
CASSPPGVSQETQYF	TGTGCCAGCAGCCCCCCGGGGGTTAGCCAAGAGACCCAGTACTTC	TRBV28	TRBJ2-5	-	-
CASSPGLLSYEQYF	TGTGCCAGTAGTCCGGGACTACTATCCTACGAGCAGTACTTC	TRBV19	TRBJ2-7	TRBD2	-